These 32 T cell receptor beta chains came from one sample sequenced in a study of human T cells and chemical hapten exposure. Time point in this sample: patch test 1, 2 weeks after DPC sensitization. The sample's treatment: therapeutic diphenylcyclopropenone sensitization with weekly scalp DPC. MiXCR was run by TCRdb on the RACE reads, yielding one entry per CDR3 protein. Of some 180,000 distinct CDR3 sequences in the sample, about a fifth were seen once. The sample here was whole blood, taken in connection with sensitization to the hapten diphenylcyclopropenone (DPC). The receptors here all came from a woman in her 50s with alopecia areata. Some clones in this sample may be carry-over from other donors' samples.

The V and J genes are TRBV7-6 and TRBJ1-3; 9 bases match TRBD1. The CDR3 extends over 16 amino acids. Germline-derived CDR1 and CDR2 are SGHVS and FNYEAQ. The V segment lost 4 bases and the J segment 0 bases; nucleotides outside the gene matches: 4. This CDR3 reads CASSSGQGFSGNTIYF. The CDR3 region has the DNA TGTGCCAGCAGCTCGGGACAGGGATTCTCTGGAAACACCATATATTTT.

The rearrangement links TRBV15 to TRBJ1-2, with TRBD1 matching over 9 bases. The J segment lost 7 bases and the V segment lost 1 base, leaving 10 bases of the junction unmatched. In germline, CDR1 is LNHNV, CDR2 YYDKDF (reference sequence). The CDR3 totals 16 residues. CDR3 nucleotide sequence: TGTGCCACCAGCAGAGGGTTACAGGGGGCCGAATTTGGCTACACCTTC. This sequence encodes CATSRGLQGAEFGYTF.

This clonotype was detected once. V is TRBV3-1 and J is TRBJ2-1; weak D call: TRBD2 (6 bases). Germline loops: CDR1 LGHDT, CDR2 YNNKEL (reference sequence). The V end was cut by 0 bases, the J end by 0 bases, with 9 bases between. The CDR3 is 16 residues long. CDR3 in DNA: TGTGCCAGCAGCCAAGAGGGTAGCGGCTCCTACAATGAGCAGTTCTTC. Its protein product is CASSQEGSGSYNEQFF.

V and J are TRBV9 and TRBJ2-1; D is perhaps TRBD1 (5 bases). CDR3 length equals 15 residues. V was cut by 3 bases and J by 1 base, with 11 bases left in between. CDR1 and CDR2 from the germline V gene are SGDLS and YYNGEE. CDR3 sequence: CASSEGRASYNEQFF. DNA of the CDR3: TGTGCCAGCAGCGAGGGGCGAGCTTCCTACAATGAGCAGTTCTTC. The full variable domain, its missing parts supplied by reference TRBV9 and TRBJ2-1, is DSGVTQTPKHLITATGQRVTLRCSPRSGDLSVYWYQQSLDQGLQFLIQYYNGEERAKGNILERFSAQQFPDLHSELNLSSLELGDSALYFCASSEGRASYNEQFFGPGTRLTVL.

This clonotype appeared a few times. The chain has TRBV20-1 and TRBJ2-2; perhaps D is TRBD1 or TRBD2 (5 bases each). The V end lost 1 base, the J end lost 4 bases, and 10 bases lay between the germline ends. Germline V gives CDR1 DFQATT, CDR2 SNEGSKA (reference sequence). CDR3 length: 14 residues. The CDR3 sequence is CSARVRGRTGELFF. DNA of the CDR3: TGCAGTGCTAGAGTTCGGGGCCGCACCGGGGAGCTGTTTTTT.

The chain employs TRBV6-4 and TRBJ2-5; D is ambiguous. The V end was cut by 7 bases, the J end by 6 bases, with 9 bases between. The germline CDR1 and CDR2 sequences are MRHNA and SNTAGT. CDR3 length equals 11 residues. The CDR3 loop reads CASNGSQTQYF. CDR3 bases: TGTGCCAGCAATGGTTCACAGACCCAGTACTTC.

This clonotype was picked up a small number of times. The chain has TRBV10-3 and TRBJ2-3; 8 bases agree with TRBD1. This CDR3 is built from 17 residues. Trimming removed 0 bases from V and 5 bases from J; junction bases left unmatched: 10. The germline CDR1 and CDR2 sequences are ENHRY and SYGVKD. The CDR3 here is CAISESGSDRGRDTQYF. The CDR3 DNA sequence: TGTGCCATCAGTGAGTCCGGAAGCGACAGGGGCAGAGATACGCAGTATTTT.

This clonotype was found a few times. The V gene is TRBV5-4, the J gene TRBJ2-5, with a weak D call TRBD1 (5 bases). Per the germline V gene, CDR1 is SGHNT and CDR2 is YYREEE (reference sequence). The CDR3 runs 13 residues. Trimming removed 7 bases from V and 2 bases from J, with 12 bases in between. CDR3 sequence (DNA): TGTGCCAGCTCGGACACAAGGCAAGAGACCCAGTACTTC. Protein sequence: CASSDTRQETQYF.

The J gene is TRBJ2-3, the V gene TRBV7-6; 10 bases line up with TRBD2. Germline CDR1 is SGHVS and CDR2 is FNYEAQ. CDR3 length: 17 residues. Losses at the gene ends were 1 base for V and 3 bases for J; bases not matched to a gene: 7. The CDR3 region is CASSLGPSGSVTDTQYF. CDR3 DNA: TGTGCCAGCAGCTTAGGCCCTAGCGGGAGTGTGACAGATACGCAGTATTTT.

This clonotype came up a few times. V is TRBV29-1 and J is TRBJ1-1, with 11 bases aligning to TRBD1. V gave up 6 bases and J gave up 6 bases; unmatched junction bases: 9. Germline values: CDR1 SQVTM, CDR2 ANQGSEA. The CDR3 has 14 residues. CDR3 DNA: TGCAGCGTAGGGACAGGGGGAGAGTATTCTGAAGCTTTCTTT. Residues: CSVGTGGEYSEAFF.

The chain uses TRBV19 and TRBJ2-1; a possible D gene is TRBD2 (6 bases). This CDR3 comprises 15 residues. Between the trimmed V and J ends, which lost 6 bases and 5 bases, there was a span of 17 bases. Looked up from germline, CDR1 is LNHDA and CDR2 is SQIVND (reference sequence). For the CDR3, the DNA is TGTGCCAGTAGCTTGGTTGCAGGAGGGAACAATGAGCAGTTCTTC. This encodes CASSLVAGGNNEQFF. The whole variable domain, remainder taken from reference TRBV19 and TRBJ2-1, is DGGITQSPKYLFRKEGQNVTLSCEQNLNHDAMYWYRQDPGQGLRLIYYSQIVNDFQKGDIAEGYSVSREKKESFPLTVTSAQKNPTAFYLCASSLVAGGNNEQFFGPGTRLTVL.

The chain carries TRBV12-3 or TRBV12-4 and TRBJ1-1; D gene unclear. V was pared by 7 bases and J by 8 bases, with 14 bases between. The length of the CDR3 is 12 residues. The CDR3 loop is CASTLVGDEAFF. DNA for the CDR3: TGTGCCAGCACCCTAGTTGGCGACGAAGCTTTCTTT.

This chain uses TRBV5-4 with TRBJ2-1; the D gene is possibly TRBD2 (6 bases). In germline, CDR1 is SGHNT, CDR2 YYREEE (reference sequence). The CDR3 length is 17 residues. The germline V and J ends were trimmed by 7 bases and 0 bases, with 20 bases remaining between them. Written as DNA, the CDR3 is TGTGCCAGCTCCTTAGAAGGCGGGGTCAGCTCCTACAATGAGCAGTTCTTC. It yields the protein CASSLEGGVSSYNEQFF.

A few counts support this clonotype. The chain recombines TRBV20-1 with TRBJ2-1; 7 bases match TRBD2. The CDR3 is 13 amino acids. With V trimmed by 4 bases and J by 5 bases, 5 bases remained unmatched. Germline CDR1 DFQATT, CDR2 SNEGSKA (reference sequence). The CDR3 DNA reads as TGCAGTGCTATAGGACTAGTAAACAATGAGCAGTTCTTC. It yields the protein CSAIGLVNNEQFF.

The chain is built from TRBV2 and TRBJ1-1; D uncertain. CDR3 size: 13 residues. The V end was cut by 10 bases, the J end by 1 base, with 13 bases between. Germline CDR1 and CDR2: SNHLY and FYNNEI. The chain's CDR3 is CAKAVGRNTEAFF. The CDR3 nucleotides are TGTGCCAAAGCGGTGGGGAGGAACACTGAAGCTTTCTTT.

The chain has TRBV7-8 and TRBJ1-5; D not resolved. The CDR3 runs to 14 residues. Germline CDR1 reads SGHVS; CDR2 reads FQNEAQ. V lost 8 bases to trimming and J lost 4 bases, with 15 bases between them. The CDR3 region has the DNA TGTGCCAGCGGACGTATAGGGTTAAATCAGCCCCAGCATTTT. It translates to CASGRIGLNQPQHF.

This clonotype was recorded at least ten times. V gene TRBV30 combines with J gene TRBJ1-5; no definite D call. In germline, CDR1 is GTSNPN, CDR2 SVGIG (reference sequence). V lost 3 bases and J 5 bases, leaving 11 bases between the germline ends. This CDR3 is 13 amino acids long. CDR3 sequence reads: CAWSREKDQPQHF. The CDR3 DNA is TGTGCCTGGAGCAGAGAGAAGGATCAGCCCCAGCATTTT. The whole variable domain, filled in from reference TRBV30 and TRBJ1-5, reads SQTIHQWPATLVQPVGSPLSLECTVEGTSNPNLYWYRQAAGRGLQLLFYSVGIGQISSEVPQNLSASRPQDRQFILSSKKLLLSDSGFYLCAWSREKDQPQHFGDGTRLSIL.

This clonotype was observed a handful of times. The CDR3 bases are TGTGCCAGCAGCCAGCGGGAGGGATGGTACCAAGAGACCCAGTACTTC. This encodes CASSQREGWYQETQYF. The chain couples TRBV14 to TRBJ2-5, with 9 bases identical to TRBD2. V lost 3 bases to trimming and J lost 0 bases; unmatched junction nucleotides: 5. From germline, CDR1 is SGHDN and CDR2 FVKESK. The CDR3 runs 16 residues.

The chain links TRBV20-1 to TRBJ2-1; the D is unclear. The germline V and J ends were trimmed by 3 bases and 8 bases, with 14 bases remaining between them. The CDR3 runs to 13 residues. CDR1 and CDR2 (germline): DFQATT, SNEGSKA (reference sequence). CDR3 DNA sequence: TGCAGTGCTAGGCAACGACATGTCGATGAGCAGTTCTTC. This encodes CSARQRHVDEQFF.

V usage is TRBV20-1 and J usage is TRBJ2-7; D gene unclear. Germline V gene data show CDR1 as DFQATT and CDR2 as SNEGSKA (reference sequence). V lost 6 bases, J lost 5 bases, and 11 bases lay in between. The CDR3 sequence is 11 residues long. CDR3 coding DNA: TGCAGTGCCAGTACACAAGACGAGCAGTACTTC. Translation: CSASTQDEQYF.

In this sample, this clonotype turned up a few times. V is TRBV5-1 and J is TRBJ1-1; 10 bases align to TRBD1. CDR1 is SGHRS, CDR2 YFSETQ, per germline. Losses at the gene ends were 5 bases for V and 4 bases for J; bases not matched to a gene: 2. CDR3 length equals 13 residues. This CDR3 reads CASRTGGVTEAFF. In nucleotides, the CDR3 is TGCGCCAGCAGGACAGGGGGCGTCACTGAAGCTTTCTTT. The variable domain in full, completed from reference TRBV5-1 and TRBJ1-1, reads KAGVTQTPRYLIKTRGQQVTLSCSPISGHRSVSWYQQTPGQGLQFLFEYFSETQRNKGNFPGRFSGRQFSNSRSEMNVSTLELGDSALYLCASRTGGVTEAFFGQGTRLTVV.

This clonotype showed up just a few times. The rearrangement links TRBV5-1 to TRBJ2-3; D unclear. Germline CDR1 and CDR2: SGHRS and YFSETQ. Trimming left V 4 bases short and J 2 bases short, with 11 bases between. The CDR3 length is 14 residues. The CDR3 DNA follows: TGCGCCAGCAGCCCGGGCGCCATCACAGATACGCAGTATTTT. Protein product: CASSPGAITDTQYF.

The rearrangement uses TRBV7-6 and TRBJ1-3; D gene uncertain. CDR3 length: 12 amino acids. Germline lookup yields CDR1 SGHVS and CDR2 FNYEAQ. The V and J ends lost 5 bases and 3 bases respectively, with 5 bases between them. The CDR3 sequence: CASSQSGNTIYF. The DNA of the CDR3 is TGTGCCAGCAGCCAGAGTGGAAACACCATATATTTT.

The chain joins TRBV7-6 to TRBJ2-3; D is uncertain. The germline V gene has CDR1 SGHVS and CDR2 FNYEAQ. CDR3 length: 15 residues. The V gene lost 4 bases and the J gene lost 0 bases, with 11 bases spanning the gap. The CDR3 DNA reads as TGTGCCAGCAGCTCCTCCATAGATAGCACAGATACGCAGTATTTT. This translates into CASSSSIDSTDTQYF.

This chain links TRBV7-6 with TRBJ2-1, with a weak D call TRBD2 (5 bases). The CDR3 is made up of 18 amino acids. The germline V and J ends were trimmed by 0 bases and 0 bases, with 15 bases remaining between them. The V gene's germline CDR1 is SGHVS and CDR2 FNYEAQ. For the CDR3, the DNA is TGTGCCAGCAGCTTAGCGCTTACGGGATTGAGCTCCTACAATGAGCAGTTCTTC. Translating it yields CASSLALTGLSSYNEQFF.

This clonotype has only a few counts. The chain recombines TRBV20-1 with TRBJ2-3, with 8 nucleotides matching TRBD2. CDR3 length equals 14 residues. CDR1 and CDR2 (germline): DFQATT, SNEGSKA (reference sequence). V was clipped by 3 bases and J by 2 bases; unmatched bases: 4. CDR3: CSARLSGITDTQYF. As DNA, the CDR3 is TGCAGTGCTAGGCTTAGCGGGATCACAGATACGCAGTATTTT.

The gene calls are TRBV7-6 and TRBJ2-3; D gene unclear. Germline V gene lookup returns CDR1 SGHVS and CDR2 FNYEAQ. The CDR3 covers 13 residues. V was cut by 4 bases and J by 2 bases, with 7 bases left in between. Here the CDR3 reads CASSSSLTDTQYF. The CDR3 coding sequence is TGTGCCAGCAGCTCTTCTCTCACAGATACGCAGTATTTT.

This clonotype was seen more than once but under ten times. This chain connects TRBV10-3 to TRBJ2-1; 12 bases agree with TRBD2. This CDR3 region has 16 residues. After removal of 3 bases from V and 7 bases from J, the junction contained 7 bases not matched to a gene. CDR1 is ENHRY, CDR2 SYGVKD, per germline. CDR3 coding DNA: TGTGCCATCAGTGAAAAACTAGCGGGAGGAGTAAATGAGCAGTTCTTC. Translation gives CAISEKLAGGVNEQFF.

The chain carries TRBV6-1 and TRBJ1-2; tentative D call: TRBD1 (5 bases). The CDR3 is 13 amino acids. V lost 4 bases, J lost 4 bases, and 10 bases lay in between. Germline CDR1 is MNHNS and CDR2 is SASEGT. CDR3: CASSAGHFYGYTF. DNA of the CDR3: TGTGCCAGCAGTGCGGGGCATTTCTATGGCTACACCTTC.

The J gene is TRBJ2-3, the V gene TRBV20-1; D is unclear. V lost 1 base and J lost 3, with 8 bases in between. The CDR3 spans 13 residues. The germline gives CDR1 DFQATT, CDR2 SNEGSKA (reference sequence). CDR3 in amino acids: CSARVGGTDTQYF. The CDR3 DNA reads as TGCAGTGCTAGAGTAGGCGGAACAGATACGCAGTATTTT.

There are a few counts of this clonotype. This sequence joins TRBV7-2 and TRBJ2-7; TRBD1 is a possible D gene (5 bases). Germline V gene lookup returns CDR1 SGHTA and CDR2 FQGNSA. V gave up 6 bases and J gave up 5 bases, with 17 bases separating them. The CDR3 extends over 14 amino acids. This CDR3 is CASRTGRTPHEQYF. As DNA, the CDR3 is TGTGCCAGCAGAACAGGAAGGACCCCCCACGAGCAGTACTTC.

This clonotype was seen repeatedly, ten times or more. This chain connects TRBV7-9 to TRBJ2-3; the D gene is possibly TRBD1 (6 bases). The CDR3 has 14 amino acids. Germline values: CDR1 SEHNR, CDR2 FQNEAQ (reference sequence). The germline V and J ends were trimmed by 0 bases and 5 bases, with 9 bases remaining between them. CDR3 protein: CASSLAVQGDTQYF. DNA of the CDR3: TGTGCCAGCAGCTTAGCGGTACAGGGAGATACGCAGTATTTT.